One and the same sample provided the 16 T cell receptor beta chains below, sequenced in a study of radiation and T cells in renal cell carcinoma. Produced via immunoSEQ multiplex PCR; TCRdb's table is partial and in-frame only. In the table there are fewer than 55,000 clones, roughly 78% of which are singletons. Noted time point: blood 2 weeks post-SBRT. Stated treatment: 15 Gy SBRT to primary tumor, nephrectomy 4 weeks later. Sequencing used blood, obtained from a patient whose treatment included radiotherapy and nephrectomy. The receptors shown here come from a woman in her 70s with renal cell carcinoma.

This rearrangement joins TRBV6-1 to TRBJ2-1; D could derive from TRBD1 or TRBD2 (6 bases each). Germline-derived CDR1 and CDR2 are MNHNS and SASEGT. V was shortened by 5 bases and J by 5 bases, with 16 bases between the two germline ends. The CDR3 is 15 residues long. The CDR3, as DNA: TGTGCCAGCAGTCCCCTTAGGGGGGCGAACAATGAGCAGTTCTTC. It yields the protein CASSPLRGANNEQFF.

The chain combines TRBV7-9 with TRBJ2-5, with 13 bases matching TRBD2. CDR1 SEHNR and CDR2 FQNEAQ come from the germline V gene (reference sequence). The V gene end was trimmed by 1 base and the J gene end by 5 bases; junction bases not matched to a gene: 7. The CDR3 has 17 residues. In DNA form, the CDR3 reads TGTGCCAGCAGCTTAGGGACTAGCGGGAGAGGAGCGGAGACCCAGTACTTC. Protein product: CASSLGTSGRGAETQYF.

The rearrangement joins TRBV5-1 to TRBJ2-1; D remains ambiguous. Looked up from germline, CDR1 is SGHRS and CDR2 is YFSETQ. The V end lost 2 bases, the J end lost 8 bases, and 17 bases lay between the germline ends. This CDR3 contains 15 residues. In DNA, the CDR3 is TGCGCCAGCAGCTTATCGACCTTTTTCCAAGATGAGCAGTTCTTC. Translating it yields CASSLSTFFQDEQFF.

This chain uses TRBV6-1 with TRBJ1-2; 9 nucleotides align to TRBD1. Germline loops: CDR1 MNHNS, CDR2 SASEGT. This CDR3 has 13 amino acids. The trim removed 7 bases at V and 5 bases at J, leaving 5 bases unmatched. The CDR3 DNA follows: TGTGCCAGCATACAGGGGGCGAGGTATGGCTACACCTTC. Encoded protein: CASIQGARYGYTF.

The chain has TRBV6-5 and TRBJ1-1, with D tentatively TRBD1 (6 bases). CDR1 and CDR2 from the germline V gene are MNHEY and SVGAGI. The ends were cut back, 7 bases at V and 8 bases at J, with 17 bases in the middle. The CDR3 extends over 13 amino acids. Here the CDR3 DNA reads TGTGCCAGCACCTCACTAGGGGGGAGAGAAGCTTTCTTT. Translation gives CASTSLGGREAFF.

The rearrangement uses TRBV10-3 and TRBJ1-2; D gene unclear. Trimming took 3 bases from V and 3 from J, leaving 8 bases between them. CDR1 is ENHRY and CDR2 is SYGVKD in the germline V gene. The length of the CDR3 is 13 residues. CDR3 sequence reads: CAISDRRDYGYTF. CDR3 nucleotide sequence: TGTGCCATCAGTGACAGGAGAGACTATGGCTACACCTTC.

The chain is built from TRBV7-8 and TRBJ1-1; TRBD1 matches at 8 bases. There are 16 residues in the CDR3. CDR1 is SGHVS and CDR2 is FQNEAQ in the germline V gene. V lost 5 bases to trimming and J lost 0 bases; unmatched junction nucleotides: 8. CDR3 coding DNA: TGTGCCAGCAGCGCCACAGGGGGGACGCTGAACACTGAAGCTTTCTTT. Translation: CASSATGGTLNTEAFF.

The gene calls are TRBV10-3 and TRBJ2-3, with a possible D match to TRBD2 (6 bases). The CDR3 runs 14 residues. Germline assignment: CDR1 ENHRY and CDR2 SYGVKD. The germline V and J ends were trimmed by 4 bases and 3 bases, with 11 bases remaining between them. The CDR3, as DNA: TGTGCCATCAGTGTCGGGAGCCGGACAGATACGCAGTATTTT. This translates into CAISVGSRTDTQYF.

This chain links TRBV5-1 with TRBJ1-2, with TRBD1 identical over 7 bases. Unmatched junction bases numbered 4, after V lost 4 bases and J lost 7 bases. The CDR3 has 12 amino acids. CDR1 and CDR2 (germline): SGHRS, YFSETQ. For the CDR3, the DNA is TGCGCCAGCAGCGCCACAGGGGCTGGCTACACCTTC. Residues: CASSATGAGYTF.

The CDR3 region is CASSNPSTGDYNEQYF. CDR3 bases: TGTGCCAGTAGTAATCCCTCGACAGGAGATTATAACGAGCAGTACTTC. This chain joins TRBV19 and TRBJ2-7, with D possibly TRBD1 on 6 matching bases. This CDR3 comprises 16 residues. Germline V gene sequence: CDR1 LNHDA, CDR2 SQIVND (reference sequence). Trimming pared 4 bases from V and 5 bases from J, leaving 21 bases between.

The V and J genes are TRBV6-6 and TRBJ1-5; D gene uncertain. Germline V gives CDR1 MNHNY, CDR2 SVGAGI (reference sequence). Trimming stripped 6 bases from V and 4 bases from J, with 10 bases between. The CDR3 loop spans 13 amino acids. CDR3 coding DNA: TGTGCCAGCAGACCGGTCGGTAATCAGCCCCAGCATTTT. This translates into CASRPVGNQPQHF.

The rearrangement links TRBV11-2 to TRBJ1-2; no clear D gene. Germline lookup yields CDR1 SGHAT and CDR2 FQNNGV. V lost 2 bases and J lost 4, with 14 bases in between. The CDR3 sequence is 15 residues long. CDR3 coding DNA: TGTGCCAGCAGCTTATCTGAGGGTCAGAGCTATGGCTACACCTTC. This encodes CASSLSEGQSYGYTF.

V and J are TRBV30 and TRBJ2-2, with D hard to call. The CDR3 consists of 13 residues. Germline values: CDR1 GTSNPN, CDR2 SVGIG (reference sequence). Trimming took off 2 bases at V and 5 bases at J, with 9 bases between the two ends. The CDR3 loop reads CAWSLGRTGELFF. Here the CDR3 DNA reads TGTGCCTGGAGTTTGGGTCGGACCGGGGAGCTGTTTTTT.

The chain uses TRBV4-3 and TRBJ2-7, with 12 bases matching TRBD2. V lost 2 bases, J lost 5 bases, and 10 bases stayed unmatched. Germline V CDR1 and CDR2: LGHNA, YSLEER. The CDR3 spans 17 residues. The CDR3 nucleotides read TGCGCCAGCAGCCAAACTAGGACTAGCGGGGTGGGGAACGAGCAGTACTTC. It translates to CASSQTRTSGVGNEQYF.

This CDR3 is CASRVQGTENTEAFF. The CDR3 DNA reads TGTGCCAGCAGGGTTCAGGGGACCGAAAACACTGAAGCTTTCTTT. V gene TRBV2 combines with J gene TRBJ1-1; possibly TRBD1 for D (6 bases). V was pared by 6 bases and J by 2 bases, with 16 bases between. The CDR3 spans 15 residues. In germline, CDR1 is SNHLY, CDR2 FYNNEI.

The chain employs TRBV7-8 and TRBJ1-5; no firm D call. Trimming removed 2 bases at V and 5 bases at J, with 22 bases between. This CDR3 is built from 18 residues. Germline V gene data show CDR1 as SGHVS and CDR2 as FQNEAQ. CDR3 in amino acids: CASSLLVVASSAHQPQHF. CDR3 bases: TGTGCCAGCAGCTTATTGGTCGTCGCCTCCTCAGCACATCAGCCCCAGCATTTT.